This T cell receptor (beta chain) appears in the sequencing data of a study of response to subunit inactivated influenza vaccine. Findings and limits, study-wide: Few new T cells, the authors suggested, are recruited by each seasonal influenza vaccination.

This CDR3 is 15 amino acids long. J gave up 6 bases and V 5 bases, and 9 bases lay outside the gene matches. Germline V lookup: CDR1 SGHTA, CDR2 FQGNSA. TCRdb recomputed calls from the RT-PCR reads with MiXCR, one row per CDR3 protein. The data contain approximately 700,000 distinct CDR3 sequences, about 15% of them singletons. With regard to this clonotype: Its antigen remains unknown.

The genes are TRBV7-2 and TRBJ2-3, with 9 bases matching TRBD2. This clonotype was obtained from a man aged 50 to 60 who received an inactivated influenza vaccine. The specimen was PBMCs from blood, collected 14 to 15 days before vaccination. CDR3 protein: CASSAPGLADDTQYF. CDR3 DNA sequence: TGTGCCAGCAGCGCCCCGGGACTAGCCGATGATACGCAGTATTTT. Looking up the rest from reference TRBV7-2 and TRBJ2-3 gives the full variable domain: GAGVSQSPSNKVTEKGKDVELRCDPISGHTALYWYRQSLGQGLEFLIYFQGNSAPDKSGLPSDRFSAERTGGSVSTLTIQRTQQEDSAVYLCASSAPGLADDTQYFGPGTRLTVL.